A selection of T cell receptor beta chains follows, all from one sample in a study of T cell responses to AZD1222 COVID-19 vaccine. Method: immunoSEQ multiplex PCR; TCRdb's copy keeps in-frame clones and lacks some. The sample has roughly 130,000 clones; 87% are singletons. Sample: peripheral blood, taken on day 0 of AZD1222 vaccination. These receptors were taken from an adult in good health. The conserved cysteine and the conserved F or W are not part of the CDR3 here.

TRBV9	TRBJ1-1	ASGRSYTEAF
TRBV4-1	TRBJ2-7	ASSQEGLNSYEQY
TRBV5-6	TRBJ1-5	ASSLEGRGLYQPQH
TRBV6-2/TRBV6-3	TRBJ1-1	ASSYSVGFEAF
TRBV2	TRBJ2-7	ASSEQESEQY
TRBV19	TRBJ1-1	ASSIELGRLMNTEAF
TRBV9	TRBJ1-1	ASSVVNRRNTEAF
TRBV5-6	TRBJ1-3	ASSTRVASGNTIY
TRBV10-3	TRBJ2-1	ASGLASNNEQF
TRBV5-4	TRBJ2-2	ASSHGTSATTGELF
TRBV30	TRBJ1-1	ACYRPRGGTEAF
TRBV7-9	TRBJ2-1	ASSLTTIGQF
TRBV3-1/TRBV3-2	TRBJ2-7	ASSQGRGSYEQY
TRBV19	TRBJ2-3	ASSLGLAGTSTDTQY
TRBV11-2	TRBJ2-7	ASSSGTSGGGYEQY
TRBV11-3	TRBJ2-7	ASSLSSSYEQY
TRBV3-1/TRBV3-2	TRBJ2-5	ASSQVGLAGAYQETQY
TRBV7-8	TRBJ1-4	ASSSPGRRNEKLF
TRBV20-1	TRBJ2-2	SAINTGELF
TRBV10-3	TRBJ1-6	AIRPSGEASPLH
TRBV27	TRBJ1-1	ASSPQTGGAEAF
TRBV6-1	TRBJ1-2	ASSEEVGGRGNYGYT
TRBV18	TRBJ1-2	ASSPPPTRTGLNYGYT
TRBV4-1	TRBJ2-7	ASSQDPGLSEQY
TRBV3-1/TRBV3-2	TRBJ2-1	ASSQWRARSSYNEQF
TRBV6-5	TRBJ2-7	ASSYSNRGLTYEQY
TRBV30	TRBJ2-3	AWSGDSTDTQY
TRBV10-3	TRBJ2-1	AISEPSTNEQF
TRBV5-5	TRBJ1-1	ASSPQGRSNTEAF
TRBV27	TRBJ1-2	ASSSRMGSEPNYGYT
TRBV19	TRBJ1-5	ASSISGDQPQH
TRBV28	TRBJ1-4	ASSLFQVGLSNEKLF
TRBV11-3	TRBJ2-3	ASSLEGGLRDSSSPDTQY
TRBV20-1	TRBJ2-5	SAPLRETQY
TRBV9	TRBJ2-3	ASSPRGPSGGVRTDTQY
TRBV7-2	TRBJ2-7	ASSQDRAAYEQY
TRBV5-1	TRBJ1-1	ASSPNRETEAF
TRBV3-1/TRBV3-2	TRBJ2-3	ASSQGLAGALNTQY
TRBV19	TRBJ2-2	ASSRNQDTGELF
TRBV3-1/TRBV3-2	TRBJ1-2	ASRRGGQGYGYT
TRBV7-2	TRBJ2-7	ATRHGGAGGYEQY
TRBV18	TRBJ2-7	ASSPRQGASYEQY
TRBV29-1	TRBJ1-2	SVQGDDYGYT
TRBV7-2	TRBJ1-4	ASRSHPDQTGGWEEKLF
TRBV3-1/TRBV3-2	TRBJ2-2	ASSQLTHRQATGELF
TRBV7-3	TRBJ2-5	ASSLGLRETQY
TRBV28	TRBJ2-7	ASGDPSSYEQY
TRBV7-8	TRBJ1-5	ASSLSDRYYQPQH
TRBV25-1	TRBJ2-7	ASSGRGPYEQY
TRBV7-9	TRBJ1-2	ASSLGDSNYGYT
TRBV9	TRBJ1-3	ASSVGGYPSGNTIY
TRBV7-9	TRBJ2-7	ASAGGPGGEQY